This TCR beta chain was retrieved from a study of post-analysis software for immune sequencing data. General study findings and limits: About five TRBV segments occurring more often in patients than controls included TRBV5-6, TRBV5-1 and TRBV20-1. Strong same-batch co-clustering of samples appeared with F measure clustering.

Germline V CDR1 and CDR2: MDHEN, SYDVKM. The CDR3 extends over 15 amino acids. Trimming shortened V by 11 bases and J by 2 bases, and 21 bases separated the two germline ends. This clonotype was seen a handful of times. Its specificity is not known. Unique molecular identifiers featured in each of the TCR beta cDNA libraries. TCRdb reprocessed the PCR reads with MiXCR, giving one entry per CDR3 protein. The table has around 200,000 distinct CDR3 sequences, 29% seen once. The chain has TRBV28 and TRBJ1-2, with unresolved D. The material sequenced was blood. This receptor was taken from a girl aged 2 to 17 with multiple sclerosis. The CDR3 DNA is TGTGCCTGCAAACCAACAAGTTTATGGAACTATGGCTACACCTTC. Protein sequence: CACKPTSLWNYGYTF.